The clone carrying this TCR beta chain was found many times. The antigen remains undetermined. RNA transcripts served as the template for amplifying TCR beta CDR3 regions. With the HTBI primer set, the TCR CDR3 went through a first round of RT-PCR. MiXCR was run by TCRdb on the multiplex PCR reads, yielding one entry per CDR3 protein. The table lists fewer than 650,000 distinct CDR3 sequences, 14% of them singletons. The CDR3 spans 13 residues. The ends were cut back, 5 bases at V and 8 bases at J, with 15 bases in the middle. The data were taken from a study of T cells in Graves' hyperthyroidism and ophthalmopathy. Study observations and caveats: Ophthalmopathy could be told apart from stable hyperthyroidism with a 13 V-J model. Most thyroid clonotypes expanded above 0.001 were also detected in blood.

No ophthalmopathy progression within 18 months constituted stable Graves' hyperthyroidism. For the diagnoses, clinical symptoms, serum thyroxine and TRAb, thyroid ultrasound and orbital computed tomography were used. The TCR originated in a woman aged 40-49 years with Graves' hyperthyroidism. The specimen was blood. The chain employs TRBV12-3 or TRBV12-4 and TRBJ1-2; the D gene is possibly TRBD1 (6 bases). CDR3 sequence reads: CASSPRAGEGYTF. CDR3 nucleotides: TGTGCCAGCAGTCCCCGGGCAGGGGAAGGCTACACCTTC.